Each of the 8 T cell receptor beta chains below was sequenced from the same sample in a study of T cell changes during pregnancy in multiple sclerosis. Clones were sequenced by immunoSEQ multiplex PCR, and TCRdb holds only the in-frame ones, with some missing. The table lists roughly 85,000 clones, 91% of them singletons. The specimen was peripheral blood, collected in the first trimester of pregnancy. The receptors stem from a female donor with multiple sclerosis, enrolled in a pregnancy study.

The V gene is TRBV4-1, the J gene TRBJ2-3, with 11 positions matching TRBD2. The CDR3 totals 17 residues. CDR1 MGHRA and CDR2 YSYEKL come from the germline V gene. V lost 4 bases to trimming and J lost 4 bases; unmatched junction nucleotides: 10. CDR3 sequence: CASSLSGGANFPDTQYF. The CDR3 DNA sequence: TGCGCCAGCAGCCTTAGCGGGGGGGCCAATTTTCCAGATACGCAGTATTTT.

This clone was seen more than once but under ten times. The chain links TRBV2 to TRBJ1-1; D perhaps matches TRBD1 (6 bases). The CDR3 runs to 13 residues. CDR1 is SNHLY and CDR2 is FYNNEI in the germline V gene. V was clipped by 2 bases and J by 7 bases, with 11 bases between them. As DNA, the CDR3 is TGTGCCAGCAGTGAACAGGGGATGGGTGAAGCTTTCTTT. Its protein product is CASSEQGMGEAFF.

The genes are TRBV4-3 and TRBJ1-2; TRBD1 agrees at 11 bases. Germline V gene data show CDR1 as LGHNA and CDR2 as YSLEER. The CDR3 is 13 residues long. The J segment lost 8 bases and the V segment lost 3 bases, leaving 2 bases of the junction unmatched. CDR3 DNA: TGCGCCAGCAGCCAGGACAGGGGGCAAGGCTACACCTTC. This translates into CASSQDRGQGYTF.

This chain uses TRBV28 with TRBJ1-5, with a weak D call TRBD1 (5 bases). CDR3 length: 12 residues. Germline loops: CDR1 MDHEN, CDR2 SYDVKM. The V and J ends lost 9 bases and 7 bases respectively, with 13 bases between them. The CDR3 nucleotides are TGTGCCAGTTACCAGGGAAGGCAGCCCCAGCATTTT. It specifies CASYQGRQPQHF.

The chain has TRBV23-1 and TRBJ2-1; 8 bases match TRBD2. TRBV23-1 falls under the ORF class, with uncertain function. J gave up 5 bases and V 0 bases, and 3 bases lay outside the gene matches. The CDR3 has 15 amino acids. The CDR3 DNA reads TGCGCCAGCAGTCAATCGACTAGCGCGCACAATGAGCAGTTCTTC. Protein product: CASSQSTSAHNEQFF.

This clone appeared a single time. CDR3 amino acids: CASSRAPGFVEQFF. The CDR3 bases are TGTGCCAGCTCCCGAGCCCCGGGGTTCGTTGAGCAGTTCTTC. This chain joins TRBV18 and TRBJ2-1; perhaps TRBD2 as D (5 bases). This CDR3 spans 14 amino acids. Looked up from germline, CDR1 is KGHSH and CDR2 is LQKENI. Trimming left V 6 bases short and J 9 bases short, with 18 bases between.

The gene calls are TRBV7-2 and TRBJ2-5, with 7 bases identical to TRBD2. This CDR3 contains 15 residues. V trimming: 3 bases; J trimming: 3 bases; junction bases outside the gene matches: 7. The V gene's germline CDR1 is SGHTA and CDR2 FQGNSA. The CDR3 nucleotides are TGTGCCAGCAGCTTCCCTAGCGGAGGCAAAGAGACCCAGTACTTC. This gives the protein CASSFPSGGKETQYF.

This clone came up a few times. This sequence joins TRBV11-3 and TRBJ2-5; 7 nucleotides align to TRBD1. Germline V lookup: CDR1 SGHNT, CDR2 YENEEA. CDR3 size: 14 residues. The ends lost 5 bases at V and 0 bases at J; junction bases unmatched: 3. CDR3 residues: CASSGDRDQETQYF. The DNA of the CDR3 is TGTGCCAGCAGCGGAGACAGGGACCAAGAGACCCAGTACTTC.